This T cell receptor beta chain stems from a study of cytomegalovirus exposure and HLA in healthy donors. Study at large: Most genotyped donors, 65% to 90% of roughly 400, had Caucasian-associated genetic ancestry.

Germline V gene sequence: CDR1 SQVTM, CDR2 ANQGSEA. V lost 4 bases, J lost 4 bases, and 11 bases lay in between. There are 12 residues in the CDR3. The PCR was carried out with 60 Vbeta primers and 13 Jbeta primers. The data were produced by immunoSEQ multiplex PCR, yet TCRdb's version contains in-frame clones alone and is incomplete. This sample's table has fewer than 200,000 clones. Turning to this clone: Its target is unknown.

Findings and caveats of the study: There were some V segments, including TRBV6-2 and TRBV6-3, excluded as indistinguishable. A likely sequencing artifact accounted for one observed cluster of highly shared sequence variants. The investigators catalogued 150 to 200 TCR beta chains as cytomegalovirus-associated.

The sequence derives from a woman aged 55-69 years in good health and CMV-seronegative. The sequenced sample was PBMCs. This sequence joins TRBV29-1 and TRBJ2-7; tentative D call: TRBD2 (6 bases). The CDR3 region has the DNA TGCAGCGTTGGACTAGATGATTACGAGCAGTACTTC. This gives the protein CSVGLDDYEQYF.